The 15 T cell receptor beta chains listed next were all sequenced from one sample in a study of shared clonotypes between healthy human individuals. The protocol was immunoSEQ multiplex PCR, while the TCRdb copy is restricted to in-frame clones and leaves out a portion. The profile shows hundreds of thousands of clones, roughly 80% of them singletons. Sequencing used PBMCs. These receptors all stem from a woman between 40 and 55 years old in good health. Some clones in this sample may be carry-over from other donors' samples.

In the case of this clone: At one of its ends the junction is not consistent with the germline gene, which may arise from a read error. V is TRBV28 and J is TRBJ2-3, with D perhaps assigned TRBD1 or TRBD2 (5 bases each). CDR3 size: 11 residues. Germline CDR1 reads MDHEN; CDR2 reads SYDVKM. CDR3 sequence: CASRLGTIVIF. CDR3 DNA sequence: TGTGCCAGCAGACTCGGGACCATCGTCATATTT.

V usage is TRBV27 and J usage is TRBJ2-2; 8 bases map to TRBD1. The CDR3 extends over 15 amino acids. From germline, CDR1 is MNHEY and CDR2 SMNVEV (reference sequence). J lost 7 bases, V lost 5 bases, and 9 bases had no gene match. The CDR3 DNA follows: TGTGCCAGCAGTCCCTCAGGGGGCATGCTCGGGGAGCTGTTTTTT. Translating it yields CASSPSGGMLGELFF.

The chain links TRBV9 to TRBJ2-5; a possible D gene is TRBD2 (5 bases). V was pared by 0 bases and J by 2 bases, with 8 bases between. This CDR3 has 14 amino acids. Germline V gene sequence: CDR1 SGDLS, CDR2 YYNGEE. Here the CDR3 reads CASSVDGVQETQYF. The CDR3, as DNA: TGTGCCAGCAGCGTAGACGGGGTACAAGAGACCCAGTACTTC.

The chain carries TRBV11-3 and TRBJ2-3, with 11 bases that match TRBD2. Per germline, CDR1 SGHNT and CDR2 YENEEA. After removal of 3 bases from V and 3 bases from J, the junction contained 2 bases not matched to a gene. The CDR3 runs 15 residues. The CDR3 loop reads CASSLRTSGTDTQYF. The CDR3 coding sequence is TGTGCCAGCAGCTTGAGGACTAGCGGGACAGATACGCAGTATTTT.

The genes are TRBV29-1 and TRBJ1-4, with TRBD1 matching over 11 bases. Germline assignment: CDR1 SQVTM and CDR2 ANQGSEA. V was pared by 6 bases and J by 8 bases, with 8 bases of the junction left unmatched. This CDR3 is built from 14 residues. The CDR3 loop reads CSVVKGQGDEKLFF. The CDR3 DNA reads TGCAGCGTAGTAAAGGGACAGGGGGACGAAAAACTGTTTTTT.

For this clone: The sample has other DNA sequences that encode this CDR3 too. The CDR3, as DNA: TGTGCCAGCAGCGTAGATGGGGGACAAGAGACCCAGTACTTC. Amino acids: CASSVDGGQETQYF. The chain joins TRBV9 to TRBJ2-5; D might be TRBD1 or TRBD2, each matching 5 bases. CDR1 SGDLS and CDR2 YYNGEE come from the germline V gene. This CDR3 is 14 amino acids long. V lost 0 bases to trimming and J lost 2 bases, with 8 bases between them.

This clone was picked up a small number of times. Additional DNA sequences in this sample encode the identical CDR3. The chain couples TRBV20-1 to TRBJ1-1; the D gene is possibly TRBD1 (6 bases). Germline assignment: CDR1 DFQATT and CDR2 SNEGSKA (reference sequence). The V gene lost 5 bases and the J gene lost 6 bases, with 7 bases spanning the gap. The CDR3 sequence is 10 residues long. CDR3: CSAGGAEAFF. CDR3 coding DNA: TGCAGTGCTGGGGGCGCTGAAGCTTTCTTT.

Only a few counts were recorded for this clone. The chain carries TRBV7-9 and TRBJ2-1; D remains unclear. The germline gives CDR1 SEHNR, CDR2 FQNEAQ (reference sequence). V was cut by 5 bases and J by 4 bases, with 12 bases left in between. The CDR3 is made up of 14 amino acids. CDR3 DNA: TGTGCCAGCAGCCCCTCGCTGGGGTACAATGAGCAGTTCTTC. This gives the protein CASSPSLGYNEQFF.

V and J are TRBV7-2 and TRBJ2-1, with 7 bases matching TRBD2. Germline trimming cut 1 base from V and 1 base from J; bases unmatched to any gene: 4. The germline CDR1 and CDR2 sequences are SGHTA and FQGNSA. This CDR3 has 16 amino acids. The CDR3 sequence is CASSLVIGRSYNEQFF. In DNA, the CDR3 is TGTGCCAGCAGCTTAGTAATCGGGAGGTCCTACAATGAGCAGTTCTTC.

The chain links TRBV2 to TRBJ2-5; the match to TRBD2 covers 8 bases. Gene TRBJ2-7 matches the end of the DNA better, so the J call may be wrong. This CDR3 comprises 15 residues. Germline V lookup: CDR1 SNHLY, CDR2 FYNNEI. CDR3 nucleotides: TGTGCCAGCAGTGAAGAGCGGGAGCTCCCCTACGAGCAGTACTTC. Translating gives CASSEERELPYEQYF.

Of note for this clone: Other DNA sequences within the sample encode an identical CDR3. The V call is TRBV11-2, the J call TRBJ2-5, with D perhaps matching TRBD2 (6 bases). The germline gives CDR1 SGHAT, CDR2 FQNNGV. The CDR3 covers 13 residues. Trimming removed 1 base at V and 5 bases at J, with 8 bases between. The CDR3 loop is CASSLAGVETQYF. In DNA form, the CDR3 reads TGTGCCAGCAGCTTAGCGGGGGTGGAGACCCAGTACTTC.

This clone was observed once. V usage is TRBV4-1 and J usage is TRBJ2-2; D is perhaps TRBD1 (5 bases). The CDR3 has 15 residues. CDR1 MGHRA and CDR2 YSYEKL come from the germline V gene. Trimming cost V 6 bases and J 4 bases, with 15 bases left between them. The CDR3 loop is CASRVKGVTTGELFF. CDR3 coding DNA: TGCGCCAGCAGGGTAAAAGGGGTCACCACCGGGGAGCTGTTTTTT.

This clone was recorded a few times. The chain combines TRBV5-1 with TRBJ2-5, with D possibly TRBD2 on 5 matching bases. CDR1 and CDR2 (germline): SGHRS, YFSETQ. V lost 0 bases to trimming and J lost 9 bases, with 18 bases between them. The CDR3 contains 15 residues. The CDR3: CASSLAVDGDGAQYF. The CDR3 nucleotides read TGCGCCAGCAGCTTGGCTGTCGACGGGGATGGGGCCCAGTACTTC.

This clone was detected ten times or more. This rearrangement joins TRBV6-1 to TRBJ2-4, with a weak D call TRBD2 (6 bases). The CDR3 runs 14 residues. The V end lost 2 bases, the J end lost 6 bases, and 11 bases lay between the germline ends. Germline V gives CDR1 MNHNS, CDR2 SASEGT. CDR3 amino acids: CASSEKAEGNIQYF. CDR3 coding DNA: TGTGCCAGCAGTGAAAAGGCGGAGGGAAACATTCAGTACTTC.

The chain links TRBV30 to TRBJ2-7, with D unresolved. V was shortened by 2 bases and J by 3 bases, with 23 bases between the two germline ends. CDR1 and CDR2 from the germline V gene are GTSNPN and SVGIG (reference sequence). The CDR3 spans 17 residues. DNA for the CDR3: TGTGCCTGGAGTCCCCAGGATCGTTCAGGAAGGCGCTACGAGCAGTACTTC. Amino acid sequence: CAWSPQDRSGRRYEQYF.